The entry below describes one TCR beta chain. Its antigen remains unidentified. No base quality information exists; no much larger clone differs at one position. CD8 naive samples were CD45RO-negative cells positively selected for CCR7, giving a CD45RA+CCR7+ population that excluded TemRA cells. Donors were healthy HIV-negative adults with no recently reported acute infections or vaccinations. Every donor was a Caucasian adult living in Nashville, Tennessee, USA. Blood was obtained by leukapheresis, after which PBMCs were separated by Ficoll-Histopaque density gradient centrifugation and cryopreserved in liquid nitrogen vapor phase. Purity and quantity of every magnetically sorted T cell population were checked by analytical flow cytometry. From each sorted fraction, genomic DNA was isolated and quantified by UV absorbance on a Nanodrop 2000c. Using the deep immunoSEQ assay, multiplex PCR amplified TCR CDR3 regions from genomic DNA. Extracted genomic DNA from each cell subset was spread evenly across all wells of several immunoSEQ 96-well plates, with each plate serving as a replicate. For sorted subsets, around 0.2 ug of genomic DNA, equivalent to around 31,000 T cell genomes, went into each replicate PCR. Purified libraries were quantified with a Qubit 3.0 fluorometer, sized on a Bioanalyzer 2100, and re-quantified with the KAPA Library Quantification kit. A separate single-read 150-cycle Illumina NextSeq 550 flow cell was used to sequence each immunoSEQ 96-well plate. The study's own analysis went as follows. Because the immunoSEQ output included only junctional sequences and no quality scores, the filtering could not be the same as the filtering used for full-length reads. Sequences were annotated with PyIR, a Python wrapper for IgBLAST v1.9, using IMGT germline references to assign V/J genes and CDR3. Reads were removed for weak V/J assignments (E-value above 1e-6), missing CDR3, stop codons, out-of-frame junctions, or ambiguous translated residues. A V3J clonotype was defined by an identical inferred V gene, J gene, and CDR3 amino acid sequence. Percentage overlap between repertoires was computed as shared unique clonotypes divided by the size of the smaller repertoire. RTK rarefaction, the Chao1 estimator, and Recon v2.1 estimates of unobserved clonotypes were used to assess repertoire richness. For all TCRbeta clonotypes obtained by the gDNA method from four donors, generation probabilities were computed with OLGA. TCRdb provides this immuneACCESS table in a form limited to in-frame rearrangements. Some clones are lacking; in checked studies, under half of them reflect an unresolved V gene, and why the rest are absent is not known. V, J and clone size reflect that table, while D and trimming were determined from the DNA. The sample includes about 2.1 million clones, with approximately 92% observed a single time. Over 1.5% of the sample is held by the ten biggest clonotypes.

The sample originates from a study of shared clonotypes between healthy human individuals (dated by TCRdb to the early 2020s). Some background on the complete study: The cohort included a few men and two women between 18 and 49 years of age. Per donor, three plates each were used for CD4 naive and CD4 memory, two for CD8 naive, and one for CD8 memory. To estimate repertoire size and how much clonotype sharing occurs between individuals, the study deeply sequenced the blood TCR repertoires of roughly 5 healthy adults. Libraries were prepared and TCR repertoires were sequenced by different laboratories using diverse techniques, in order to increase sequencing depth and limit assay-specific biases. Per donor, leukapheresis produced somewhere between about 0.94 and 10 billion PBMCs.

Overall results and qualifications from the work: Pairwise subsampling led to the expectation that sequencing depth would affect the degree of clonotype sharing among donors. Because the study included a small number of donors, the genetic and exposure-history diversity represented was limited. Sampling was limited to blood, and TCR repertoires in tissue likely differ from TCR repertoires in blood. About 4.5% of naive CD4, 3.5% of naive CD8, 2% to 2.5% of memory CD4, and 0.4% of memory CD8 clonotypes were shared across several donors. Larger estimated clonotype richness was generally found for naive subsets than for memory subsets. Higher generation probabilities were observed for clonotypes shared by all four sorted-subset donors than for non-shared clonotypes. Incomplete sequencing was indicated by rarefaction of sorted-subset datasets, despite the large sequencing depth.

CDR1 and CDR2 are read off the germline V gene (reference sequence) as LNHDA and SQIVND. Its CDR3 holds 14 amino acids, cysteine through phenylalanine. Only the CDR3 part of the read is kept: 42 bases, read in frame from the first base. Cut back by 5 bases and 6 bases, the V and J ends lie 14 bases apart. This TCR was sampled from a man aged 18 to 30 in good health. Some clones in this sample may be carry-over from other donors' samples. In this chain, TRBV19 is recombined with TRBJ2-1; a tentative D call is TRBD2 (6 bases match). The sequencing sample was made of naive CD8+ T cells from PBMCs. The cell subset or site label, read with the paper, signifies: CD45RA+CCR7+. The DNA is TGTGCCAGTAGTTATCGGGACTTCCCCAATGAGCAGTTCTTC. It codes for CASSYRDFPNEQFF.